The 27 T cell receptor beta chains below all came from one sample that was sequenced in a study of blood T cell repertoires in COVID-19. Libraries were prepared by immunoSEQ multiplex PCR; TCRdb keeps only in-frame clonotypes and omits some of them. The data hold about 46,000 clones, with approximately 90% observed a single time. Sequencing input: PBMCs or T cells enriched from blood (not recorded which). The receptors here all came from a woman in her forties or fifties who had recovered from COVID-19.

The chain carries TRBV29-1 and TRBJ2-1, with 13 positions matching TRBD2. Trimming at V came to 7 bases and at J to 8 bases, leaving 8 bases not matched to a gene. There are 14 residues in the CDR3. CDR1 SQVTM and CDR2 ANQGSEA come from the germline V gene. In nucleotides, the CDR3 is TGCAGCGCAACGGGACTAGCGGGATACGATGAGCAGTTCTTC. Translating it yields CSATGLAGYDEQFF.

This clone was counted a single time. CDR3 coding DNA: TGTGCCAGCAGCTTACTCGCACGGGTTAGCTCCTACGAGCAGTACTTC. Protein product: CASSLLARVSSYEQYF. The rearrangement uses TRBV7-8 and TRBJ2-7; D uncertain. The CDR3 runs to 16 residues. The ends were cut back, 2 bases at V and 0 bases at J, with 14 bases in the middle. Germline V gene sequence: CDR1 SGHVS, CDR2 FQNEAQ.

This chain joins TRBV7-9 and TRBJ2-1; D possibly corresponds to TRBD1 (5 bases). The V end lost 1 base, the J end lost 8 bases, and 12 bases lay between the germline ends. This CDR3 comprises 14 residues. Germline V CDR1 and CDR2: SEHNR, FQNEAQ (reference sequence). CDR3 sequence reads: CASSLEGREHEQFF. In DNA, the CDR3 is TGTGCCAGCAGCTTAGAGGGCAGGGAACATGAGCAGTTCTTC.

This sequence joins TRBV19 and TRBJ2-6, with 10 nucleotides matching TRBD2. CDR1 is LNHDA and CDR2 is SQIVND in the germline V gene (reference sequence). J lost 2 bases, V lost 4 bases, and 5 bases had no gene match. The CDR3 totals 17 residues. The CDR3 nucleotides read TGTGCCAGTAGTAACCTAGCGGGGGTCGCTGGGGCCAACGTCCTGACTTTC. Protein sequence: CASSNLAGVAGANVLTF.

V is TRBV10-2 and J is TRBJ2-7; D may be TRBD2 (6 bases). There are 14 residues in the CDR3. The germline V and J ends were trimmed by 7 bases and 5 bases, with 18 bases remaining between them. Germline CDR1 and CDR2: WSHSY and SAAADI. The CDR3 is CASTAGQGWNEQYF. CDR3 nucleotides: TGCGCCAGCACGGCGGGGCAGGGTTGGAACGAGCAGTACTTC.

Only a few counts were recorded for this clone. V is TRBV2 and J is TRBJ1-5, with 7 bases matching TRBD1. V gave up 3 bases and J gave up 5 bases; unmatched junction bases: 4. In germline, CDR1 is SNHLY, CDR2 FYNNEI. This CDR3 has 14 residues. Here the CDR3 DNA reads TGTGCCAGCAGTGACATAGGGGGCGATCAGCCCCAGCATTTT. It is translated as CASSDIGGDQPQHF.

This clone was detected only a few times. The chain carries TRBV5-6 and TRBJ1-2; D is uncertain. This CDR3 has 13 residues. Germline loops: CDR1 SGHDT, CDR2 YYEEEE. The ends were cut back, 4 bases at V and 4 bases at J, with 11 bases in the middle. The CDR3 coding sequence is TGTGCCAGCAGCCTCCAGGCGATCTATGGCTACACCTTC. Translation: CASSLQAIYGYTF.

The chain carries TRBV10-1 and TRBJ2-3; 10 bases agree with TRBD2. The J segment lost 10 bases and the V segment lost 3 bases, leaving 10 bases of the junction unmatched. The CDR3 extends over 15 amino acids. CDR1 is WNHNN and CDR2 is SYGVQD in the germline V gene (reference sequence). CDR3 in DNA: TGCGCCAGCAGTGATCACCTAGCGGGAGTGAGTGCGCAGTATTTT. Translated, it gives CASSDHLAGVSAQYF.

The chain couples TRBV29-1 to TRBJ1-1; 7 nucleotides agree with TRBD1. V dropped 4 bases and J dropped 7; count of bases not matched to a gene: 9. CDR3 size: 13 residues. Germline V CDR1 and CDR2: SQVTM, ANQGSEA. The CDR3 DNA is TGCAGCGTTGGACCCGGACAGGTCCTTGAAGCTTTCTTT. Translated: CSVGPGQVLEAFF.

The gene calls are TRBV18 and TRBJ1-1; 9 bases are a match to TRBD1. V dropped 6 bases and J dropped 6; count of bases not matched to a gene: 5. This CDR3 region has 13 residues. Germline values: CDR1 KGHSH, CDR2 LQKENI. The DNA for the CDR3 is TGTGCCAGCTCCCAGACAGGGGGGGCTGAAGCTTTCTTT. Its translation: CASSQTGGAEAFF. The full variable domain, its missing parts supplied by reference TRBV18 and TRBJ1-1, is NAGVMQNPRHLVRRRGQEARLRCSPMKGHSHVYWYRQLPEEGLKFMVYLQKENIIDESGMPKERFSAEFPKEGPSILRIQQVVRGDSAAYFCASSQTGGAEAFFGQGTRLTVV.

The CDR3 spells CASRGGTSNQPQHF. The CDR3 bases are TGTGCCAGCAGGGGGGGGACTAGCAATCAGCCCCAGCATTTT. This sequence joins TRBV2 and TRBJ1-5, with D possibly matching TRBD1 (5 bases). This CDR3 contains 14 residues. Per the germline V gene, CDR1 is SNHLY and CDR2 is FYNNEI. Trimming removed 6 bases from V and 0 bases from J, with 9 bases in between.

The chain's CDR3 is CASADRTHGGYTF. The CDR3, as DNA: TGTGCCAGTGCCGACAGGACCCACGGCGGCTACACCTTC. This chain joins TRBV19 and TRBJ1-2; possible D gene TRBD1, 6 bases. V was trimmed by 8 bases and J by 8 bases, leaving 18 bases between them. The length of the CDR3 is 13 residues. Germline CDR1 is LNHDA and CDR2 is SQIVND (reference sequence).

The CDR3 spells CSVEGLEGEKLFF. In DNA, the CDR3 is TGCAGCGTTGAAGGGTTGGAGGGTGAAAAACTGTTTTTT. The chain has TRBV29-1 and TRBJ1-4; D gene ambiguous. V lost 1 base, J lost 7 bases, and 10 bases lay in between. Germline CDR1 SQVTM, CDR2 ANQGSEA. This CDR3 is 13 amino acids long.

J is TRBJ2-1 and V is TRBV3-1 (or the pseudogene TRBV3-2); 8 nucleotides line up with TRBD2. This CDR3 is built from 17 residues. Germline-derived CDR1 and CDR2 are LGHDT and YNNKEL (reference sequence). V lost 4 bases, J lost 0 bases, and 8 bases stayed unmatched. CDR3 in amino acids: CASSPHIAGSSYNEQFF. The CDR3 coding sequence is TGTGCCAGCAGCCCCCATATAGCGGGGAGCTCCTACAATGAGCAGTTCTTC.

This chain uses TRBV28 with TRBJ1-5, with D possibly being TRBD1 (6 bases). V was trimmed by 5 bases and J by 5 bases, leaving 19 bases between them. The CDR3 sequence is 16 residues long. Germline-derived CDR1 and CDR2 are MDHEN and SYDVKM. The CDR3 loop is CASSLTGQGVDQPQHF. CDR3 DNA sequence: TGTGCCAGCAGTCTGACAGGTCAGGGCGTCGATCAGCCCCAGCATTTT.

V and J are TRBV14 and TRBJ2-2, with TRBD2 matching 12 bases. Germline CDR1 and CDR2: SGHDN and FVKESK. V shed 4 bases and J 5 bases; nucleotides not matched to a gene: 5. This CDR3 has 16 amino acids. The CDR3 reads CASSRPGTSGTGELFF. In DNA form, the CDR3 reads TGTGCCAGCAGCCGCCCCGGGACTAGCGGGACCGGGGAGCTGTTTTTT.

This chain links TRBV19 with TRBJ2-7; 7 positions match TRBD1. Unmatched junction bases numbered 6, after V lost 10 bases and J lost 0 bases. There are 13 residues in the CDR3. In germline, CDR1 is LNHDA, CDR2 SQIVND (reference sequence). The chain's CDR3 is CATSRGFSYEQYF. CDR3 nucleotides: TGTGCCACCAGCAGGGGGTTCTCCTACGAGCAGTACTTC.

The genes are TRBV19 and TRBJ2-3; 7 nucleotides match TRBD2. V lost 4 bases, J lost 4 bases, and 8 bases stayed unmatched. Per germline, CDR1 LNHDA and CDR2 SQIVND (reference sequence). The CDR3 consists of 15 residues. The CDR3 reads CASSTGLVGADTQYF. For the CDR3, the DNA is TGTGCCAGTAGTACAGGACTAGTCGGAGCAGATACGCAGTATTTT.

The V gene is TRBV12-3 or TRBV12-4, the J gene TRBJ1-2, with 9 bases fitting TRBD1. The trim removed 3 bases at V and 8 bases at J, leaving 4 bases unmatched. This CDR3 region has 13 residues. The CDR3 DNA is TGTGCCAGCAGTTTCTCACAGGGGGCCGGCTACACCTTC. Translation gives CASSFSQGAGYTF.

This clone was picked up one time. The chain joins TRBV7-3 to TRBJ1-1; D call uncertain. The CDR3 has 15 amino acids. V shed 0 bases and J shed 6 bases, with 14 bases lying between them. Germline CDR1 and CDR2: SGHTA and FQGTGA. The chain's CDR3 is CASSLTGGNGAEAFF. The CDR3 DNA sequence: TGTGCCAGCAGCTTAACCGGAGGGAACGGCGCTGAAGCTTTCTTT.

This chain connects TRBV7-2 to TRBJ2-3, with D tentatively TRBD2 (6 bases). With 8 bases removed from V and 3 bases from J, the gap between germline ends came to 15 bases. The CDR3 runs 14 residues. The germline V gene encodes CDR1 SGHTA and CDR2 FQGNSA. CDR3 region: CASSSGGGTDTQYF. CDR3 nucleotide sequence: TGTGCCAGCTCAAGTGGTGGGGGGACAGATACGCAGTATTTT. The full variable domain, rest sourced from reference TRBV7-2 and TRBJ2-3, is GAGVSQSPSNKVTEKGKDVELRCDPISGHTALYWYRQSLGQGLEFLIYFQGNSAPDKSGLPSDRFSAERTGGSVSTLTIQRTQQEDSAVYLCASSSGGGTDTQYFGPGTRLTVL.

J is TRBJ2-3 and V is TRBV28; 10 positions match TRBD1. The CDR3 extends over 14 amino acids. The ends lost 8 bases at V and 1 base at J; junction bases unmatched: 3. Germline CDR1 reads MDHEN; CDR2 reads SYDVKM. This chain's CDR3 is CASGQGDRTDTQYF. Written as DNA, the CDR3 is TGTGCCAGCGGACAGGGGGATCGCACAGATACGCAGTATTTT.

This clone has a handful of counts. The V call is TRBV4-3, the J call TRBJ2-1; 9 bases align to TRBD2. This CDR3 region has 15 residues. Germline V gene sequence: CDR1 LGHNA, CDR2 YSLEER. V trimming: 3 bases; J trimming: 8 bases; junction bases outside the gene matches: 8. The CDR3 is CASSQDFSGSDEQFF. CDR3 bases: TGCGCCAGCAGCCAGGACTTTAGCGGGAGCGATGAGCAGTTCTTC.

This chain links TRBV9 with TRBJ2-2; 8 bases match TRBD2. The V and J ends lost 3 bases and 9 bases, in that order; junction bases with no gene match: 13. The germline gives CDR1 SGDLS, CDR2 YYNGEE. This CDR3 has 16 residues. In nucleotides, the CDR3 is TGTGCCAGCAGCGCAGACCTACTCGGGAGGGCCAGGGAGCTGTTTTTT. Translated, it gives CASSADLLGRARELFF.

The chain carries TRBV2 and TRBJ1-2; 7 positions agree with TRBD1. The CDR3 runs 14 residues. Germline V gene lookup returns CDR1 SNHLY and CDR2 FYNNEI. V was pared by 9 bases and J by 2 bases, with 9 bases of the junction left unmatched. For the CDR3, the DNA is TGTGCCAGTATACGGACAGGCGGAAACTATGGCTACACCTTC. As protein: CASIRTGGNYGYTF.

This clone was detected once. CDR3 amino acids: CASSPQTAMNTEAFF. The CDR3 DNA is TGTGCCAGCAGCCCACAGACAGCCATGAACACTGAAGCTTTCTTT. The gene calls are TRBV5-5 and TRBJ1-1; perhaps TRBD1 as D (5 bases). Germline V gene data show CDR1 as SGHKS and CDR2 as YYEKEE (reference sequence). The CDR3 runs 15 residues. V gave up 4 bases and J gave up 0 bases, with 13 bases separating them.

The chain recombines TRBV28 with TRBJ1-5; 12 nucleotides match TRBD1. CDR3 size: 15 residues. Germline values: CDR1 MDHEN, CDR2 SYDVKM. Germline trimming cut 5 bases from V and 6 bases from J; bases unmatched to any gene: 5. The CDR3 is CASSPGQGAIQPQHF. CDR3 DNA sequence: TGTGCCAGCAGTCCGGGACAGGGGGCGATTCAGCCCCAGCATTTT. Supplemented by reference TRBV28 and TRBJ1-5, the full variable domain reads DVKVTQSSRYLVKRTGEKVFLECVQDMDHENMFWYRQDPGLGLRLIYFSYDVKMKEKGDIPEGYSVSREKKERFSLILESASTNQTSMYLCASSPGQGAIQPQHFGDGTRLSIL.